This passage covers 7 T cell receptor beta chains from one sample sequenced in a study of blood T cell repertoires in COVID-19. The protocol was immunoSEQ multiplex PCR, while the TCRdb copy is restricted to in-frame clones and leaves out a portion. The sample includes around 60,000 clones, 90% of them seen just once. The sequencing input was peripheral blood. These receptors were obtained from a man aged 55 to 70 with active COVID-19.

The rearrangement joins TRBV9 to TRBJ1-1; maybe TRBD1 (6 bases). Trimming cost V 0 bases and J 3 bases, with 12 bases left between them. CDR1 and CDR2 from the germline V gene are SGDLS and YYNGEE. The CDR3 extends over 15 amino acids. The CDR3 coding sequence is TGTGCCAGCAGCGTAGGAACAGGGTATTACACTGAAGCTTTCTTT. As protein: CASSVGTGYYTEAFF.

The chain has TRBV28 and TRBJ2-3; 7 nucleotides line up with TRBD2. CDR3 size: 16 residues. The trim removed 1 base at V and 3 bases at J, leaving 7 bases unmatched. The germline CDR1 and CDR2 sequences are MDHEN and SYDVKM. CDR3 bases: TGTGCCAGCAGTTTATCCCTCGGGAGGCTGACAGATACGCAGTATTTT. Protein product: CASSLSLGRLTDTQYF.

The rearrangement uses TRBV5-5 and TRBJ2-5; 11 positions match TRBD1. With V trimmed by 0 bases and J by 5 bases, 6 bases remained unmatched. CDR3 length equals 16 residues. Germline CDR1 SGHKS, CDR2 YYEKEE (reference sequence). The CDR3 loop reads CASSLVGQGVRETQYF. The CDR3 DNA is TGTGCCAGCAGCTTGGTGGGACAGGGGGTTCGGGAGACCCAGTACTTC.

The J gene is TRBJ1-2, the V gene TRBV9; D is perhaps TRBD1 (6 bases). In germline, CDR1 is SGDLS, CDR2 YYNGEE. The CDR3 loop spans 13 amino acids. Trimming removed 0 bases at V and 5 bases at J, with 8 bases between. CDR3 nucleotide sequence: TGTGCCAGCAGCGTAGCTACAGGGTATGGCTACACCTTC. Amino acid sequence: CASSVATGYGYTF.

The rearrangement uses TRBV6-5 and TRBJ1-1; 7 bases match TRBD1. CDR1 is MNHEY and CDR2 is SVGAGI in the germline V gene. V gave up 5 bases and J gave up 8 bases; unmatched junction bases: 5. The length of the CDR3 is 12 residues. CDR3 region: CASSPQGREAFF. The CDR3 DNA follows: TGTGCCAGCAGTCCACAGGGGAGGGAAGCTTTCTTT.

The chain employs TRBV28 and TRBJ2-5, with D unresolved. The V end was cut by 6 bases, the J end by 5 bases, with 10 bases between. The V gene's germline CDR1 is MDHEN and CDR2 SYDVKM. This CDR3 is 12 amino acids long. CDR3 region: CASSSTRETQYF. The DNA of the CDR3 is TGTGCCAGCAGCTCTACCCGGGAGACCCAGTACTTC.

This clone appeared once. V is TRBV9 and J is TRBJ2-2, with 9 bases that match TRBD2. The trim removed 0 bases at V and 5 bases at J, leaving 8 bases unmatched. CDR1 SGDLS and CDR2 YYNGEE come from the germline V gene. The CDR3 is 17 residues long. CDR3 sequence reads: CASSVGASGILTGELFF. CDR3 nucleotides: TGTGCCAGCAGCGTAGGTGCTAGCGGGATACTAACCGGGGAGCTGTTTTTT.